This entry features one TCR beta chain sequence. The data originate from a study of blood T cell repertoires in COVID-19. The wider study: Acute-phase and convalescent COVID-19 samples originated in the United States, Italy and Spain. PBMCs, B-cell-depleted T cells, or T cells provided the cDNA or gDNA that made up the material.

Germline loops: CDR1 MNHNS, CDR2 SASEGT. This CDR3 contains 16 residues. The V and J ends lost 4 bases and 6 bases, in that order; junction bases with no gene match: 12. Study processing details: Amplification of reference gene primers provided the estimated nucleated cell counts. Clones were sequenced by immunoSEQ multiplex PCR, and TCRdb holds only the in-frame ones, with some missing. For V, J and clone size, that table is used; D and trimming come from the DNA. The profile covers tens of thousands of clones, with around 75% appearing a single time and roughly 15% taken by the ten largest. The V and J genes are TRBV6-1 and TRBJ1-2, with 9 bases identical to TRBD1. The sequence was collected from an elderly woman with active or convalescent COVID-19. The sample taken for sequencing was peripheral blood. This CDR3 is CASSAGTGIGWNGYTF. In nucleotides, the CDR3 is TGTGCCAGCAGTGCCGGGACAGGGATCGGATGGAATGGCTACACCTTC.